The 25 T cell receptor beta chains given below trace back to one sample, sequenced in a study of cytomegalovirus exposure and HLA in healthy donors. The assay was immunoSEQ multiplex PCR, and TCRdb's table has in-frame clones only and misses some. The sample records 230,000 or so clones, about 90% being singletons. The sample taken for sequencing was PBMCs. These receptors were obtained from a woman aged 18-35 years in good health and CMV-seronegative.

The chain links TRBV11-1 to TRBJ1-2; 10 nucleotides align to TRBD1. Germline assignment: CDR1 SGHAT and CDR2 FQDESV (reference sequence). V lost 5 bases, J lost 6 bases, and 6 bases stayed unmatched. The CDR3 covers 14 residues. The CDR3 here is CASSGSGTGDGYTF. The CDR3 region has the DNA TGTGCCAGCAGCGGATCCGGGACAGGGGATGGCTACACCTTC. The full variable domain, rest sourced from reference TRBV11-1 and TRBJ1-2, is EAEVAQSPRYKITEKSQAVAFWCDPISGHATLYWYRQILGQGPELLVQFQDESVVDDSQLPKDRFSAERLKGVDSTLKIQPAELGDSAMYLCASSGSGTGDGYTFGSGTRLTVV.

The V call is TRBV7-9, the J call TRBJ2-1, with no clear D. CDR1 and CDR2 from the germline V gene are SEHNR and FQNEAQ (reference sequence). CDR3 length: 11 amino acids. V was pared by 5 bases and J by 7 bases, with 6 bases between. The DNA for the CDR3 is TGTGCCAGCAGCCCAGGAAATGAGCAGTTCTTC. It translates to CASSPGNEQFF. Complete variable domain (other parts from reference TRBV7-9 and TRBJ2-1): DTGVSQNPRHKITKRGQNVTFRCDPISEHNRLYWYRQTLGQGPEFLTYFQNEAQLEKSRLLSDRFSAERPKGSFSTLEIQRTEQGDSAMYLCASSPGNEQFFGPGTRLTVL.

This chain connects TRBV5-4 to TRBJ2-5; a possible D gene is TRBD1 (5 bases). CDR3 length equals 18 residues. The V gene's germline CDR1 is SGHNT and CDR2 YYREEE (reference sequence). Trimming took 0 bases from V and 5 from J, leaving 23 bases between them. Here the CDR3 DNA reads TGTGCCAGCAGCTTGGTAAGAGTGGGCAGGGCCAAGGCGGAGACCCAGTACTTC. Its translation: CASSLVRVGRAKAETQYF.

This chain joins TRBV5-1 and TRBJ2-2, with TRBD1 as a possible D gene (5 bases). V gave up 4 bases and J gave up 1 base, with 14 bases separating them. CDR3 length equals 16 residues. The germline gives CDR1 SGHRS, CDR2 YFSETQ. The CDR3 DNA follows: TGCGCCAGCAGCCAAAATGGGCAGGGGAACACCGGGGAGCTGTTTTTT. It yields the protein CASSQNGQGNTGELFF.

A single count supports this clone. This chain uses TRBV6-1 with TRBJ2-4, with 9 bases lining up with TRBD1. Trimming took 3 bases from V and 16 from J; bases not matched to a gene: 7. CDR3 length: 12 amino acids. The germline V gene has CDR1 MNHNS and CDR2 SASEGT. The DNA of the CDR3 is TGTGCCAGCAGTGACCTAGGACAGGGGTATTACTTC. The encoded protein is CASSDLGQGYYF.

V is TRBV19 and J is TRBJ2-3; 7 bases agree with TRBD1. CDR3 length equals 14 residues. Germline CDR1 reads LNHDA; CDR2 reads SQIVND (reference sequence). V shed 8 bases and J 1 base; nucleotides not matched to a gene: 6. CDR3 coding DNA: TGTGCCAGTGGGGCAGGGGGAGGCACAGATACGCAGTATTTT. It is translated as CASGAGGGTDTQYF. The variable domain in full, completed from reference TRBV19 and TRBJ2-3, reads DGGITQSPKYLFRKEGQNVTLSCEQNLNHDAMYWYRQDPGQGLRLIYYSQIVNDFQKGDIAEGYSVSREKKESFPLTVTSAQKNPTAFYLCASGAGGGTDTQYFGPGTRLTVL.

The rearrangement links TRBV9 to TRBJ2-7, with D perhaps TRBD2 (5 bases). The CDR3 extends over 14 amino acids. V lost 0 bases and J 2 bases, leaving 9 bases between the germline ends. Germline-derived CDR1 and CDR2 are SGDLS and YYNGEE. The CDR3 here is CASSVGRTPYEQYF. In DNA, the CDR3 is TGTGCCAGCAGCGTAGGGAGGACTCCCTACGAGCAGTACTTC. Full variable domain (remainder filled in from reference TRBV9 and TRBJ2-7): DSGVTQTPKHLITATGQRVTLRCSPRSGDLSVYWYQQSLDQGLQFLIQYYNGEERAKGNILERFSAQQFPDLHSELNLSSLELGDSALYFCASSVGRTPYEQYFGPGTRLTVT.

The J gene is TRBJ2-5, the V gene TRBV6-1; maybe TRBD1 (5 bases). V was clipped by 8 bases and J by 0 bases, with 16 bases between them. Per the germline V gene, CDR1 is MNHNS and CDR2 is SASEGT. The length of the CDR3 is 15 residues. In nucleotides, the CDR3 is TGTGCCAGCCACAGCCACAGGACGTACCAAGAGACCCAGTACTTC. Its protein product is CASHSHRTYQETQYF.

The rearrangement links TRBV7-6 to TRBJ2-1; 10 bases are a match to TRBD2. V shed 1 base and J 6 bases; nucleotides not matched to a gene: 6. CDR1 and CDR2 from the germline V gene are SGHVS and FNYEAQ. The CDR3 totals 16 residues. CDR3: CASSLGGLAPFNEQFF. In DNA, the CDR3 is TGTGCCAGCAGCTTAGGGGGACTAGCGCCGTTCAATGAGCAGTTCTTC.

The chain joins TRBV5-6 to TRBJ1-1; unclear D gene. The V gene lost 4 bases and the J gene lost 0 bases, with 10 bases spanning the gap. Germline V gene lookup returns CDR1 SGHDT and CDR2 YYEEEE. This CDR3 has 14 amino acids. The CDR3 sequence: CASSRLTLNTEAFF. The CDR3 DNA follows: TGTGCCAGCAGCAGGCTGACACTGAACACTGAAGCTTTCTTT.

This clone came up a few times. V usage is TRBV28 and J usage is TRBJ1-5; D is unclear. Germline V gene lookup returns CDR1 MDHEN and CDR2 SYDVKM. CDR3 length equals 15 residues. The V end was cut by 3 bases, the J end by 0 bases, with 9 bases between. The CDR3 sequence: CASSFSQYSNQPQHF. The CDR3, as DNA: TGTGCCAGCAGTTTTAGTCAATATAGCAATCAGCCCCAGCATTTT.

The chain is built from TRBV6-5 and TRBJ2-2; D is possibly TRBD1 (6 bases). In germline, CDR1 is MNHEY, CDR2 SVGAGI. Trimming removed 7 bases from V and 4 bases from J, with 13 bases in between. This CDR3 is built from 14 residues. CDR3 coding DNA: TGTGCCAGCAAAACAGGGTGGGGCACCGGGGAGCTGTTTTTT. This translates into CASKTGWGTGELFF.

The chain couples TRBV19 to TRBJ1-5, with D unresolved. The V and J ends lost 4 bases and 6 bases respectively, with 10 bases between them. The CDR3 has 13 amino acids. The V gene's germline CDR1 is LNHDA and CDR2 SQIVND (reference sequence). CDR3 in amino acids: CASSSGVVQPQHF. Written as DNA, the CDR3 is TGTGCCAGTAGTAGCGGGGTTGTTCAGCCCCAGCATTTT.

The chain has TRBV2 and TRBJ2-3; D gene uncertain. Trimming took off 1 base at V and 3 bases at J, with 5 bases between the two ends. The CDR3 extends over 13 amino acids. Germline V CDR1 and CDR2: SNHLY, FYNNEI. Here the CDR3 reads CASSEVATDTQYF. DNA of the CDR3: TGTGCCAGCAGTGAAGTAGCAACAGATACGCAGTATTTT.

This chain links TRBV7-9 with TRBJ2-1, with 7 positions matching TRBD1. This CDR3 is 12 amino acids long. J gave up 8 bases and V 4 bases, and 2 bases lay outside the gene matches. Germline CDR1 reads SEHNR; CDR2 reads FQNEAQ (reference sequence). The CDR3 nucleotides read TGTGCCAGCAGCTACAGGGGTTATGAGCAGTTCTTC. As protein: CASSYRGYEQFF.

The chain carries TRBV18 and TRBJ2-1, with a possible D match to TRBD2 (5 bases). V lost 3 bases and J 6 bases, leaving 9 bases between the germline ends. CDR1 and CDR2 from the germline V gene are KGHSH and LQKENI. The CDR3 is 13 residues long. The CDR3 sequence: CASSPGLSNEQFF. CDR3 DNA: TGTGCCAGCTCACCCGGACTTTCCAATGAGCAGTTCTTC.

The V call is TRBV4-1, the J call TRBJ1-2; 8 bases fit TRBD1. Germline lookup yields CDR1 MGHRA and CDR2 YSYEKL. The length of the CDR3 is 15 residues. J lost 3 bases, V lost 3 bases, and 6 bases had no gene match. Written as DNA, the CDR3 is TGCGCCAGCAGCCAGGGGACAGGTCTTGACTATGGCTACACCTTC. Its translation: CASSQGTGLDYGYTF.

The CDR3 loop reads CAWSKDRGNQPQHF. The CDR3 region has the DNA TGTGCCTGGAGTAAGGACAGGGGGAATCAGCCCCAGCATTTT. This chain connects TRBV30 to TRBJ1-5; 10 nucleotides agree with TRBD1. J was trimmed by 4 bases and V by 2 bases; bases with no gene match: 2. Germline CDR1 is GTSNPN and CDR2 is SVGIG (reference sequence). The CDR3 covers 14 residues.

This clone has just one count. The rearrangement uses TRBV27 and TRBJ2-5; weak D call: TRBD1 (6 bases). With 5 bases removed from V and 4 bases from J, the gap between germline ends came to 14 bases. Per the germline V gene, CDR1 is MNHEY and CDR2 is SMNVEV (reference sequence). This CDR3 is built from 14 residues. The DNA for the CDR3 is TGTGCCAGCAGTAACCTACAGGGTCGAGAGACCCAGTACTTC. Its translation is CASSNLQGRETQYF.

The rearrangement joins TRBV28 to TRBJ2-7; 13 bases agree with TRBD2. Germline V lookup: CDR1 MDHEN, CDR2 SYDVKM. V lost 6 bases and J lost 3; bases outside the gene matches: 11. The CDR3 has 17 amino acids. The CDR3 region is CASSGHPTSGRHYEQYF. In DNA, the CDR3 is TGTGCCAGCAGCGGACACCCGACTAGCGGGAGGCACTACGAGCAGTACTTC.

The chain employs TRBV2 and TRBJ2-5, with 8 bases lining up with TRBD2. Germline CDR1 SNHLY, CDR2 FYNNEI. The V segment lost 4 bases and the J segment 4 bases; nucleotides outside the gene matches: 8. CDR3 length: 15 residues. CDR3 sequence: CASSVQREFRETQYF. Written as DNA, the CDR3 is TGTGCCAGCAGTGTTCAGCGGGAGTTTCGAGAGACCCAGTACTTC.

The gene calls are TRBV28 and TRBJ2-7, with 8 bases fitting TRBD1. From germline, CDR1 is MDHEN and CDR2 SYDVKM. The V segment lost 4 bases and the J segment 3 bases; nucleotides outside the gene matches: 5. The CDR3 sequence is 14 residues long. This CDR3 is CASSYTGQVYEQYF. The CDR3 nucleotides are TGTGCCAGCAGTTACACGGGACAGGTCTACGAGCAGTACTTC.

The V and J genes are TRBV29-1 and TRBJ2-5, with TRBD2 matching 13 bases. With 7 bases clipped from V and 4 bases from J, the junction kept 3 bases outside the gene matches. The CDR3 totals 13 residues. Germline loops: CDR1 SQVTM, CDR2 ANQGSEA. Here the CDR3 reads CSAGLAGVETQYF. DNA of the CDR3: TGCAGCGCAGGACTAGCGGGAGTAGAGACCCAGTACTTC. The variable domain in full, with the rest retrieved from reference TRBV29-1 and TRBJ2-5, is SAVISQKPSRDICQRGTSLTIQCQVDSQVTMMFWYRQQPGQSLTLIATANQGSEATYESGFVIDKFPISRPNLTFSTLTVSNMSPEDSSIYLCSAGLAGVETQYFGPGTRLLVL.

The J gene is TRBJ1-1, the V gene TRBV28; TRBD1 agrees at 10 bases. With V trimmed by 5 bases and J by 4 bases, 7 bases remained unmatched. Germline lookup yields CDR1 MDHEN and CDR2 SYDVKM. This CDR3 spans 15 amino acids. CDR3 sequence (DNA): TGTGCCAGCAGTACGCGGACAGGGGGATTCACTGAAGCTTTCTTT. This sequence encodes CASSTRTGGFTEAFF.

J is TRBJ2-1 and V is TRBV2; the D gene is possibly TRBD2 (6 bases). Trimming cost V 2 bases and J 6 bases, with 8 bases left between them. CDR3 length: 13 amino acids. Germline-derived CDR1 and CDR2 are SNHLY and FYNNEI. The CDR3 nucleotides are TGTGCCAGCAGTGAATCGGGAGCCAATGAGCAGTTCTTC. It encodes CASSESGANEQFF.